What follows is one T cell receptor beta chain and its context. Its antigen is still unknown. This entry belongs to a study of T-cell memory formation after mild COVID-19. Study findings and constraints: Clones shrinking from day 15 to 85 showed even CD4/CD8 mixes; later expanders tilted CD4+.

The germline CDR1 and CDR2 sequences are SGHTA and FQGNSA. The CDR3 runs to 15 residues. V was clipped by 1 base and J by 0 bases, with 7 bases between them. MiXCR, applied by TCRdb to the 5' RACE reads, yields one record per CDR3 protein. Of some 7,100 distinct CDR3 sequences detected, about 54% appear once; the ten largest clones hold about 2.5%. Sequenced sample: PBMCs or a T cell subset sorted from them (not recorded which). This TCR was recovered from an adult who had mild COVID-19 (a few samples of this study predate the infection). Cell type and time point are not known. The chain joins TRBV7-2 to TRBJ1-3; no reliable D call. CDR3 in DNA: TGTGCCAGCAGCTTAGTGTACTCCTCTGGAAACACCATATATTTT. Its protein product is CASSLVYSSGNTIYF. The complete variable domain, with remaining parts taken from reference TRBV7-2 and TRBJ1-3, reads GAGVSQSPSNKVTEKGKDVELRCDPISGHTALYWYRQSLGQGLEFLIYFQGNSAPDKSGLPSDRFSAERTGGSVSTLTIQRTQQEDSAVYLCASSLVYSSGNTIYFGEGSWLTVV.